The T cell receptor (beta chain) under discussion was sequenced for a study of blood T cell repertoires in COVID-19. Data came from immunoSEQ multiplex PCR; TCRdb stores just in-frame clones and leaves some out. The table records hundreds of thousands of clones, nearly 90% of them present only once. The source of this sequence is a man aged 18-30 years with COVID-19, enrolled during active disease. Source material: peripheral blood.

As DNA, the CDR3 is TGTGCCAGCAGCTTTTTGGCCAACTCCTACGAGCAGTACTTC. This codes for CASSFLANSYEQYF. The V call is TRBV5-5, the J call TRBJ2-7, with unresolved D. From germline, CDR1 is SGHKS and CDR2 YYEKEE (reference sequence). The CDR3 is 14 residues long. V lost 2 bases and J lost 0, with 9 bases in between.